This paragraph reports one T cell receptor (beta chain). This record belongs to a study of blood T cell repertoires in COVID-19. Turning to the study itself: T cells, B-cell-depleted T cells, or PBMCs supplied cDNA or gDNA.

This CDR3 is 15 amino acids long. V lost 5 bases to trimming and J lost 8 bases; unmatched junction nucleotides: 11. Germline V gene lookup returns CDR1 KGHSH and CDR2 LQKENI. Profiling relied on immunoSEQ multiplex PCR, and the TCRdb table lists in-frame clones only, not all of them. This table holds around 200,000 clones, under 90% found once. This sequence originates from a man older than 75 with acute or convalescent COVID-19. The chain carries TRBV18 and TRBJ1-3, with 8 bases fitting TRBD1. Specimen: peripheral blood. The DNA for the CDR3 is TGTGCCAGCTCATCGGTATCAGGGGGCCCAGACACCATATATTTT. It codes for CASSSVSGGPDTIYF.